This is a list of T cell receptor beta chains from one sample in a study of CD8+ T cells in alopecia areata. Assay: immunoSEQ multiplex PCR; the TCRdb copy retains only in-frame clones and omits some. This sample has 200,000 or so clones; more than 30% occur once, and the top ten carry 0.48%. The starting material was CD4+ T cells sorted from blood, obtained between weeks 30 and 35, from a patient treated with tofacitinib. These receptors all come from a human donor with alopecia areata. Both conserved end residues are trimmed from each CDR3.

j_call v_call cdr3_aa
TRBJ2-7 TRBV18 ASSPQPDAYEQY
TRBJ2-7 TRBV30 AWRTPGAPYEQY
TRBJ1-4 TRBV6-9 ASSTNPDRGGEKLF
TRBJ2-7 TRBV6-5 ASSFAGHSLTYEQY
TRBJ2-1 TRBV5-4 ASSFAGYYNEQF
TRBJ2-5 TRBV5-1 ASSLQWRAQETQY
TRBJ1-5 TRBV6-1 ASRHSFNQPQH
TRBJ2-3 TRBV5-1 ASSLGAGVNTDTQY
TRBJ1-1 TRBV6-1 ASQRIVNTEAF
TRBJ2-5 TRBV4-1 ASSQDRVAGSITQY
TRBJ1-1 TRBV30 AWRVVSAEAF
TRBJ2-1 TRBV10-3 AIREKNLGNEQF
TRBJ2-7 TRBV18 ASSLSQVDEQY
TRBJ1-1 TRBV29-1 SVRGALTLRNTEAF
TRBJ1-1 TRBV28 ASTDRRTEAF
TRBJ1-4 TRBV5-1 ASSPSAGDEKLF
TRBJ1-6 TRBV6-5 ASSLSRVVNSPLH
TRBJ2-2 TRBV20-1 SARVNGELF
TRBJ1-2 TRBV28 ASSHYGVQGSYGYT
TRBJ1-2 TRBV30 AWDNYGYT
TRBJ1-6 TRBV9 ASSVEVTNSPLH
TRBJ1-1 TRBV29-1 SVEHPRAF
TRBJ2-2 TRBV7-9 ASSLAPGPNTGELF
TRBJ1-1 TRBV30 AWSEDLGNTEAF